Shown below are 17 T cell receptor beta chains from a single sample sequenced in a study of cytomegalovirus exposure and HLA in healthy donors. The PCR contained 60 Vbeta and 13 Jbeta primers. The repertoire was sequenced with immunoSEQ multiplex PCR; TCRdb's copy has only in-frame clones and lacks some. Among about 140,000 clones, around 75% were seen once, and the ten largest hold over 6%. The specimen was PBMCs. The receptor source for this set is a young man in good health and CMV-seronegative.

This clone was seen once. V usage is TRBV7-9 and J usage is TRBJ2-7; D gene unclear. The germline gives CDR1 SEHNR, CDR2 FQNEAQ (reference sequence). The CDR3 spans 15 residues. Trimming took off 4 bases at V and 0 bases at J, with 13 bases between the two ends. This CDR3 reads CASSSPRLSSYEQYF. As DNA, the CDR3 is TGTGCCAGCAGCTCCCCGCGCCTGAGCTCCTACGAGCAGTACTTC. Full variable domain (outside the CDR3, taken from reference TRBV7-9 and TRBJ2-7): DTGVSQNPRHKITKRGQNVTFRCDPISEHNRLYWYRQTLGQGPEFLTYFQNEAQLEKSRLLSDRFSAERPKGSFSTLEIQRTEQGDSAMYLCASSSPRLSSYEQYFGPGTRLTVT.

The genes are TRBV11-2 and TRBJ2-3, with a possible D match to TRBD1 (5 bases). Germline V gene lookup returns CDR1 SGHAT and CDR2 FQNNGV. Trimming pared 7 bases from V and 2 bases from J, leaving 13 bases between. CDR3 length: 14 residues. Here the CDR3 reads CASTPRQYTDTQYF. The CDR3 nucleotides are TGTGCCAGCACCCCCCGACAGTACACAGATACGCAGTATTTT.

Points on this clone: The junction departs from germline at one end; a sequencing error may be responsible. V and J are TRBV11-3 and TRBJ2-1, with D possibly being TRBD1 (6 bases). The CDR3 contains 15 residues. Germline CDR1 is SGHNT and CDR2 is YENEEA. The CDR3 DNA reads TGTGCCAGCAGCTTAGACACTAGGACAGTTGGGGAGCAGCTCTTC. It specifies CASSLDTRTVGEQLF.

The chain recombines TRBV6-6 with TRBJ1-2; D call uncertain. There are 14 residues in the CDR3. Germline values: CDR1 MNHNY, CDR2 SVGAGI (reference sequence). Trimming removed 10 bases from V and 2 bases from J, with 17 bases in between. The CDR3 nucleotides read TGTGCCAACTCCGGGGTCGGTGCGAACTATGGCTACACCTTC. Protein sequence: CANSGVGANYGYTF.

The J gene is TRBJ2-1, the V gene TRBV5-1, with 8 bases lining up with TRBD1. The germline V gene has CDR1 SGHRS and CDR2 YFSETQ. J lost 6 bases, V lost 7 bases, and 3 bases had no gene match. The CDR3 length is 12 residues. CDR3 in DNA: TGCGCCAGCTCCGGACAGGGCAATGAGCAGTTCTTC. Its protein product is CASSGQGNEQFF.

The chain joins TRBV7-8 to TRBJ2-1, with 8 bases fitting TRBD2. CDR3 length: 15 amino acids. V was pared by 5 bases and J by 3 bases, with 6 bases of the junction left unmatched. Per germline, CDR1 SGHVS and CDR2 FQNEAQ. The DNA for the CDR3 is TGTGCCAGCAGCCTAACTAGCGGAGACTACAATGAGCAGTTCTTC. Translating gives CASSLTSGDYNEQFF.

V is TRBV6-5 and J is TRBJ2-1; 11 bases match TRBD2. The germline V gene encodes CDR1 MNHEY and CDR2 SVGAGI. The CDR3 totals 15 residues. V lost 5 bases to trimming and J lost 6 bases; unmatched junction nucleotides: 6. The CDR3 here is CASSRLAGISNEQFF. Here the CDR3 DNA reads TGTGCCAGCAGTCGACTAGCGGGAATCAGCAATGAGCAGTTCTTC.

This clone came up a few times. The chain is built from TRBV19 and TRBJ1-5; 10 bases are a match to TRBD1. This CDR3 region has 16 residues. The V gene end was trimmed by 6 bases and the J gene end by 5 bases; junction bases not matched to a gene: 10. CDR1 LNHDA and CDR2 SQIVND come from the germline V gene (reference sequence). The CDR3 region has the DNA TGTGCCAGTAGCACCTTGGACAGGGGGGATCATCAGCCCCAGCATTTT. Translating it yields CASSTLDRGDHQPQHF.

The sample holds a few counts of this clone. The V and J genes are TRBV30 and TRBJ2-3, with 9 bases matching TRBD2. The CDR3 contains 15 residues. Germline loops: CDR1 GTSNPN, CDR2 SVGIG (reference sequence). The J segment lost 6 bases and the V segment lost 4 bases, leaving 11 bases of the junction unmatched. The CDR3 DNA reads as TGTGCCTGGAACGGCGGGAGGGCCAGGGTTGATACGCAGTATTTT. It yields the protein CAWNGGRARVDTQYF.

The V gene is TRBV5-6, the J gene TRBJ1-2; TRBD1 agrees at 8 bases. This CDR3 region has 14 residues. CDR1 is SGHDT, CDR2 YYEEEE, per germline. Losses at the gene ends were 4 bases for V and 7 bases for J; bases not matched to a gene: 9. The CDR3: CASSRPRGHGGYTF. CDR3 sequence (DNA): TGTGCCAGCAGCCGCCCCAGGGGGCACGGTGGCTACACCTTC.

V gene TRBV7-2 combines with J gene TRBJ1-3; no clear D gene. Trimming left V 6 bases short and J 0 bases short, with 15 bases between. The CDR3 contains 16 residues. Germline V gene lookup returns CDR1 SGHTA and CDR2 FQGNSA. The CDR3 DNA reads as TGTGCCAGCAGTTTGGGCGCGTTATTCTCTGGAAACACCATATATTTT. Translating gives CASSLGALFSGNTIYF. The full variable domain, in which reference TRBV7-2 and TRBJ1-3 provide the parts outside the CDR3, is GAGVSQSPSNKVTEKGKDVELRCDPISGHTALYWYRQSLGQGLEFLIYFQGNSAPDKSGLPSDRFSAERTGGSVSTLTIQRTQQEDSAVYLCASSLGALFSGNTIYFGEGSWLTVV.

The chain couples TRBV6-1 to TRBJ2-5, with 11 positions matching TRBD2. CDR3 size: 15 residues. The V gene end was trimmed by 1 base and the J gene end by 5 bases; junction bases not matched to a gene: 3. Germline CDR1 and CDR2: MNHNS and SASEGT. CDR3 DNA sequence: TGTGCCAGCAGTGAAGTAGGACTAGCGGGTGAGACCCAGTACTTC. It is translated as CASSEVGLAGETQYF.

Here the CDR3 reads CASSGTGPPQPQHF. CDR3 bases: TGCGCCAGCAGTGGAACAGGGCCCCCTCAGCCCCAGCATTTT. The rearrangement uses TRBV5-1 and TRBJ1-5, with D tentatively TRBD1 (6 bases). The germline gives CDR1 SGHRS, CDR2 YFSETQ. V lost 5 bases and J 6 bases, leaving 15 bases between the germline ends. The CDR3 spans 14 residues.

A few counts support this clone. J is TRBJ1-2 and V is TRBV7-9; 10 nucleotides agree with TRBD1. V gave up 10 bases and J gave up 1 base; unmatched junction bases: 3. The CDR3 extends over 13 amino acids. Per the germline V gene, CDR1 is SEHNR and CDR2 is FQNEAQ (reference sequence). The CDR3 spells CATGTGVNYGYTF. Written as DNA, the CDR3 is TGTGCCACCGGGACAGGGGTTAACTATGGCTACACCTTC.

In this sample, this clone turned up a few times. The J gene is TRBJ1-1, the V gene TRBV5-6; tentative D call: TRBD1 (6 bases). The germline gives CDR1 SGHDT, CDR2 YYEEEE. Between the trimmed V and J ends, which lost 5 bases and 4 bases, there was a span of 15 bases. The length of the CDR3 is 14 residues. The CDR3 spells CASRQGQRGTEAFF. In nucleotides, the CDR3 is TGTGCCAGCAGACAAGGACAGCGGGGCACTGAAGCTTTCTTT.

The chain has TRBV4-1 and TRBJ2-5; unclear D gene. The CDR3 is 13 amino acids. Germline V gene lookup returns CDR1 MGHRA and CDR2 YSYEKL. Trimming took off 10 bases at V and 2 bases at J, with 14 bases between the two ends. CDR3 sequence reads: CATPLGPQETQYF. The CDR3 coding sequence is TGCGCCACCCCACTGGGCCCACAAGAGACCCAGTACTTC.

The rearrangement joins TRBV5-6 to TRBJ1-2, with 7 bases fitting TRBD1. J lost 4 bases, V lost 4 bases, and 7 bases had no gene match. CDR1 is SGHDT, CDR2 YYEEEE, per germline. CDR3 length: 14 residues. CDR3 residues: CASSPRQGFYGYTF. DNA for the CDR3: TGTGCCAGCAGCCCTCGACAGGGCTTCTATGGCTACACCTTC.